Presented here are 25 T cell receptor beta chains from one specimen sequenced in a study of blood T cell repertoires in COVID-19. Assay: immunoSEQ multiplex PCR; the TCRdb copy retains only in-frame clones and omits some. The data show around 220,000 clones, with roughly 80% seen just once and approximately 5% held by the top ten. Specimen: peripheral blood. Receptor source: a human donor in a cohort sampled during active COVID-19.

The rearrangement uses TRBV9 and TRBJ1-2; maybe TRBD1 (6 bases). CDR1 is SGDLS, CDR2 YYNGEE, per germline. Trimming left V 3 bases short and J 3 bases short, with 9 bases between. The CDR3 length is 13 residues. CDR3 residues: CASSGGHDYGYTF. CDR3 bases: TGTGCCAGCAGCGGGGGACACGACTATGGCTACACCTTC.

J is TRBJ2-5 and V is TRBV10-2; a possible D gene is TRBD2 (6 bases). The germline V gene encodes CDR1 WSHSY and CDR2 SAAADI. The CDR3 has 12 residues. With 8 bases removed from V and 3 bases from J, the gap between germline ends came to 10 bases. The CDR3 here is CASSGVKETQYF. The CDR3, as DNA: TGCGCCAGCTCGGGAGTGAAAGAGACCCAGTACTTC.

The chain carries TRBV6-5 and TRBJ2-3; 11 bases map to TRBD1. Trimming removed 6 bases from V and 3 bases from J; junction bases left unmatched: 5. CDR3 length: 15 residues. The V gene's germline CDR1 is MNHEY and CDR2 SVGAGI. The CDR3 coding sequence is TGTGCCAGCAGGGGACAGGGGGTGCGGACAGATACGCAGTATTTT. It translates to CASRGQGVRTDTQYF.

The rearrangement joins TRBV28 to TRBJ1-1; maybe TRBD1 (6 bases). The CDR3 contains 15 residues. The V end lost 7 bases, the J end lost 2 bases, and 17 bases lay between the germline ends. Looked up from germline, CDR1 is MDHEN and CDR2 is SYDVKM. CDR3 coding DNA: TGTGCCAGCACCCACCTGGACAGAAGAAACACTGAAGCTTTCTTT. It specifies CASTHLDRRNTEAFF.

This clone appeared a single time. V and J are TRBV15 and TRBJ2-5; 7 nucleotides agree with TRBD1. The CDR3 extends over 12 amino acids. The V segment lost 1 base and the J segment 14 bases; nucleotides outside the gene matches: 7. Germline CDR1 is LNHNV and CDR2 is YYDKDF (reference sequence). The CDR3 DNA reads TGTGCCACCAGCAGAGGGGACAGCCGTAAATACTTC. The encoded protein is CATSRGDSRKYF.

V is TRBV30 and J is TRBJ1-4, with 9 bases fitting TRBD1. The CDR3 loop spans 18 amino acids. Trimming cost V 0 bases and J 0 bases; bases outside gene matches: 8. Germline CDR1 GTSNPN, CDR2 SVGIG (reference sequence). The CDR3 DNA sequence: TGTGCCTGGAGTGTTATTCCCGGACAGGGGACAACTAATGAAAAACTGTTTTTT. It codes for CAWSVIPGQGTTNEKLFF.

The V and J genes are TRBV19 and TRBJ2-5; a possible D gene is TRBD1 (5 bases). V lost 5 bases, J lost 1 base, and 17 bases lay in between. This CDR3 contains 16 residues. Germline lookup yields CDR1 LNHDA and CDR2 SQIVND (reference sequence). This CDR3 is CASSLRRSGLQETQYF. The CDR3 region has the DNA TGTGCCAGTAGTCTCCGTCGGTCAGGGCTCCAAGAGACCCAGTACTTC.

The DNA for the CDR3 is TGTGCCAGCAGCTTAGTGGGACAGGGGGCAAATGAGCAGTTCTTC. It specifies CASSLVGQGANEQFF. The chain joins TRBV7-2 to TRBJ2-1; 12 bases are shared with TRBD1. The CDR3 is 15 residues long. The germline V gene has CDR1 SGHTA and CDR2 FQGNSA. The V gene end was trimmed by 1 base and the J gene end by 7 bases; junction bases not matched to a gene: 2.

Only one count was recorded for this clone. The chain is built from TRBV28 and TRBJ1-6; D may be TRBD1 (5 bases). Trimming shortened V by 4 bases and J by 5 bases, and 9 bases separated the two germline ends. The length of the CDR3 is 14 residues. Per the germline V gene, CDR1 is MDHEN and CDR2 is SYDVKM. CDR3 DNA sequence: TGTGCCAGCAGTTCCGGACATAATAATTCACCCCTCCACTTT. This translates into CASSSGHNNSPLHF.

The chain employs TRBV7-8 and TRBJ2-3, with 12 bases lining up with TRBD2. CDR1 is SGHVS, CDR2 FQNEAQ, per germline. This CDR3 region has 16 residues. With 5 bases clipped from V and 2 bases from J, the junction kept 5 bases outside the gene matches. In DNA form, the CDR3 reads TGTGCCAGCAGCCCCTGGACTAGCGGGGACACAGATACGCAGTATTTT. Residues: CASSPWTSGDTDTQYF.

The V and J genes are TRBV19 and TRBJ2-1; TRBD2 matches 12 bases. With V trimmed by 1 base and J by 1 base, 2 bases remained unmatched. The CDR3 extends over 17 amino acids. CDR1 and CDR2 from the germline V gene are LNHDA and SQIVND (reference sequence). CDR3 sequence: CASSIVLAGGSYNEQFF. In DNA, the CDR3 is TGTGCCAGTAGTATAGTCCTAGCGGGAGGGTCCTACAATGAGCAGTTCTTC. Combining the CDR3 with reference TRBV19 and TRBJ2-1 gives the whole variable domain DGGITQSPKYLFRKEGQNVTLSCEQNLNHDAMYWYRQDPGQGLRLIYYSQIVNDFQKGDIAEGYSVSREKKESFPLTVTSAQKNPTAFYLCASSIVLAGGSYNEQFFGPGTRLTVL.

The V call is TRBV5-1, the J call TRBJ2-2; 9 nucleotides match TRBD1. Germline V CDR1 and CDR2: SGHRS, YFSETQ. V shed 2 bases and J 5 bases; nucleotides not matched to a gene: 7. The CDR3 has 16 amino acids. DNA for the CDR3: TGCGCCAGCAGCTTTTCGGGACAGGGTAATACCGGGGAGCTGTTTTTT. It encodes CASSFSGQGNTGELFF.

The genes are TRBV6-2 or TRBV6-3 and TRBJ1-4; the D is unclear. The V end lost 0 bases, the J end lost 7 bases, and 6 bases lay between the germline ends. Per germline, CDR1 MNHEY and CDR2 SVGEGT. CDR3 length equals 13 residues. The DNA of the CDR3 is TGTGCCAGCAGTTACTCAGGAGGTGAAAAACTGTTTTTT. Translating it yields CASSYSGGEKLFF.

The chain couples TRBV3-1 (or the pseudogene TRBV3-2) to TRBJ2-7; maybe TRBD1 (6 bases). CDR1 is LGHDT, CDR2 YNNKEL, per germline (reference sequence). The CDR3 has 15 residues. The V and J ends lost 4 bases and 5 bases respectively, with 18 bases between them. The CDR3 spells CASSRIWDTGNEQYF. The CDR3 nucleotides are TGTGCCAGCAGCCGGATATGGGACACAGGGAACGAGCAGTACTTC.

This rearrangement joins TRBV5-4 to TRBJ2-1; D unresolved. The CDR3 covers 13 residues. V dropped 3 bases and J dropped 8 bases, with 12 bases sitting between them. CDR1 and CDR2 (germline): SGHNT, YYREEE (reference sequence). CDR3 in amino acids: CASSSKLSDEQFF. DNA of the CDR3: TGTGCCAGCAGCTCTAAATTATCGGATGAGCAGTTCTTC.

The CDR3 here is CASSEDRGRGETQYF. CDR3 nucleotide sequence: TGTGCCAGCAGTGAAGATAGGGGCCGTGGGGAGACCCAGTACTTC. J is TRBJ2-5 and V is TRBV2, with a tentative D call TRBD1 (5 bases). From germline, CDR1 is SNHLY and CDR2 FYNNEI. Trimming removed 1 base from V and 5 bases from J, with 14 bases in between. CDR3 length: 15 amino acids.

The chain joins TRBV4-3 to TRBJ2-7; tentative D call: TRBD2 (5 bases). The CDR3 loop spans 15 amino acids. The germline V and J ends were trimmed by 0 bases and 5 bases, with 14 bases remaining between them. The germline gives CDR1 LGHNA, CDR2 YSLEER. This chain's CDR3 is CASSQDSLARNEQYF. The DNA of the CDR3 is TGCGCCAGCAGCCAAGATTCGCTAGCTAGAAACGAGCAGTACTTC.

The chain couples TRBV24-1 to TRBJ2-2; weak D call: TRBD1 (6 bases). Germline CDR1 KGHDR, CDR2 SFDVKD. Trimming removed 10 bases at V and 5 bases at J, with 13 bases between. This CDR3 is built from 13 residues. CDR3 sequence: CATFGTGTGELFF. The CDR3 DNA reads as TGTGCCACGTTCGGCACAGGGACCGGGGAGCTGTTTTTT.

V is TRBV28 and J is TRBJ2-1; no reliable D call. This CDR3 has 11 residues. Germline V gene sequence: CDR1 MDHEN, CDR2 SYDVKM. Deletions cut 6 bases from V and 4 bases from J, with 4 bases between. CDR3 protein: CASSLYNEQFF. The CDR3 DNA is TGTGCCAGCAGCCTTTACAATGAGCAGTTCTTC.

This chain links TRBV4-3 with TRBJ2-7, with a weak D call TRBD2 (5 bases). This CDR3 spans 14 amino acids. The germline V and J ends were trimmed by 0 bases and 9 bases, with 15 bases remaining between them. Germline loops: CDR1 LGHNA, CDR2 YSLEER. CDR3 nucleotide sequence: TGCGCCAGCAGCCAAGATCGGGGTTCGGCGCCGCAGTACTTC. This codes for CASSQDRGSAPQYF.

The chain employs TRBV7-9 and TRBJ2-2, with TRBD1 matching 7 bases. This CDR3 spans 15 amino acids. J gave up 5 bases and V 1 base, and 4 bases lay outside the gene matches. Germline V CDR1 and CDR2: SEHNR, FQNEAQ (reference sequence). CDR3 DNA sequence: TGTGCCAGCAGCTTAGGGACAGGAATAACCGGGGAGCTGTTTTTT. Protein sequence: CASSLGTGITGELFF. Variable domain in full (rest from reference TRBV7-9 and TRBJ2-2): DTGVSQNPRHKITKRGQNVTFRCDPISEHNRLYWYRQTLGQGPEFLTYFQNEAQLEKSRLLSDRFSAERPKGSFSTLEIQRTEQGDSAMYLCASSLGTGITGELFFGEGSRLTVL.

The CDR3 nucleotides read TGTGCCAGCAGTTACGGACGTCTAGCGGGAGACTACGAGCAGTACTTC. Amino acid sequence: CASSYGRLAGDYEQYF. The genes are TRBV6-2 or TRBV6-3 and TRBJ2-7; 10 nucleotides match TRBD2. The CDR3 length is 16 residues. Trimming at V came to 2 bases and at J to 3 bases, leaving 7 bases not matched to a gene. The germline gives CDR1 MNHEY, CDR2 SVGEGT.

The genes are TRBV6-2 or TRBV6-3 and TRBJ2-7; D unresolved. The CDR3 has 13 amino acids. The V gene's germline CDR1 is MNHEY and CDR2 SVGEGT. V shed 0 bases and J shed 5 bases, with 8 bases lying between them. The CDR3 DNA reads TGTGCCAGCAGTTACTCGATTCCGGACGAGCAGTACTTC. This gives the protein CASSYSIPDEQYF.

The J gene is TRBJ1-6, the V gene TRBV19, with TRBD1 as a possible D gene (5 bases). Trimming took off 1 base at V and 3 bases at J, with 13 bases between the two ends. The CDR3 totals 17 residues. Germline V CDR1 and CDR2: LNHDA, SQIVND (reference sequence). The CDR3 sequence: CASSIVPGTYYNSPLHF. In nucleotides, the CDR3 is TGTGCCAGTAGTATAGTTCCAGGGACTTACTATAATTCACCCCTCCACTTT.

Turning to this clone: The sample contains more than one DNA sequence encoding this CDR3. The V call is TRBV24-1, the J call TRBJ2-1; 12 positions match TRBD1. The CDR3 sequence is 13 residues long. CDR1 KGHDR and CDR2 SFDVKD come from the germline V gene. Losses at the gene ends were 10 bases for V and 6 bases for J; bases not matched to a gene: 3. CDR3 loop: CATGQGASNEQFF. The CDR3 bases are TGTGCCACGGGACAGGGGGCGTCCAATGAGCAGTTCTTC.